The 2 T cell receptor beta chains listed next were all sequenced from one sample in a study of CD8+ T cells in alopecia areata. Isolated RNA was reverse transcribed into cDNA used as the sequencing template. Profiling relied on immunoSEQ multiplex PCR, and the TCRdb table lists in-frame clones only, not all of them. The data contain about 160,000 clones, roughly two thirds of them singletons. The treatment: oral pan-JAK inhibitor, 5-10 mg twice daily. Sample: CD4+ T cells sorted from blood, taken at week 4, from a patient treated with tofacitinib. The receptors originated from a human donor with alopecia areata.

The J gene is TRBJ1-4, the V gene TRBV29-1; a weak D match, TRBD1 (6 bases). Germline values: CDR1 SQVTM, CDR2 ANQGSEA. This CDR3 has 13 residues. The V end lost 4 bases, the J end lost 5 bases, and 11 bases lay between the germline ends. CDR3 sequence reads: CSVGGAPNEKLFF. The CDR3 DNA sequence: TGCAGCGTTGGGGGGGCTCCCAATGAAAAACTGTTTTTT.

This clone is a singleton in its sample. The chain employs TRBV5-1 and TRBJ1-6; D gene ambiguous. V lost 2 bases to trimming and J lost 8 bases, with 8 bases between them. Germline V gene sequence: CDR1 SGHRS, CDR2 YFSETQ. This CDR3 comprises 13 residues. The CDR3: CASSFVLDSPLHF. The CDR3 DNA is TGCGCCAGCAGCTTTGTGTTGGATTCACCCCTCCACTTT.